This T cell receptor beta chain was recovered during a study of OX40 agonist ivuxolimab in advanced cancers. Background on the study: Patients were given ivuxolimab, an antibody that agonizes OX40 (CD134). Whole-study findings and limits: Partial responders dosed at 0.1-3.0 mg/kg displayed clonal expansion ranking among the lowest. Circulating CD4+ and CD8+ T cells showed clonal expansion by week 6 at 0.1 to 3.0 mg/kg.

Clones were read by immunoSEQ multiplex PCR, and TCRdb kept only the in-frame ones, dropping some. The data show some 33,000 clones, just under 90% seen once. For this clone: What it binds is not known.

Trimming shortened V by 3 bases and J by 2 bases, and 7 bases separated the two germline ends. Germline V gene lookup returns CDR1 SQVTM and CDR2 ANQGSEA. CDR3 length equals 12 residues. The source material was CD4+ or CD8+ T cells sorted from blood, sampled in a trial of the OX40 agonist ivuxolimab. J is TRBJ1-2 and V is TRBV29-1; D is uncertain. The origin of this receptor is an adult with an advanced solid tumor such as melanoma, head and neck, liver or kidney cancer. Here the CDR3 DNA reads TGCAGCGTTGAGGACGGAAACTATGGCTACACCTTC. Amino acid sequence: CSVEDGNYGYTF.